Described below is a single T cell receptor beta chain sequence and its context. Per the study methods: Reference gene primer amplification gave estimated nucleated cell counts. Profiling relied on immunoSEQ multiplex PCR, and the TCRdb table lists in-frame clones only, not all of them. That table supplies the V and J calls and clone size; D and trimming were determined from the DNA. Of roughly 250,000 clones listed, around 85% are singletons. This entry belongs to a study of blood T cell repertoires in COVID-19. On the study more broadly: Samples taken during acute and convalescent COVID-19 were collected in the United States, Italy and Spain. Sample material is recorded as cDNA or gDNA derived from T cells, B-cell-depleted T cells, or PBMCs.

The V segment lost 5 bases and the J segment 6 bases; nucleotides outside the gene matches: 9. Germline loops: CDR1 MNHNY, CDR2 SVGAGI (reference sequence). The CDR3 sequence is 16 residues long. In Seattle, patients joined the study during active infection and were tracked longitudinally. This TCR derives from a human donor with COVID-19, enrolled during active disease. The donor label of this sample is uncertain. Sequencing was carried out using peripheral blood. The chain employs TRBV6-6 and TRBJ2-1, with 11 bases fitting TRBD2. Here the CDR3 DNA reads TGTGCCAGCAGTGGCCCACTAGCGGGAGTTTCCAATGAGCAGTTCTTC. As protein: CASSGPLAGVSNEQFF.